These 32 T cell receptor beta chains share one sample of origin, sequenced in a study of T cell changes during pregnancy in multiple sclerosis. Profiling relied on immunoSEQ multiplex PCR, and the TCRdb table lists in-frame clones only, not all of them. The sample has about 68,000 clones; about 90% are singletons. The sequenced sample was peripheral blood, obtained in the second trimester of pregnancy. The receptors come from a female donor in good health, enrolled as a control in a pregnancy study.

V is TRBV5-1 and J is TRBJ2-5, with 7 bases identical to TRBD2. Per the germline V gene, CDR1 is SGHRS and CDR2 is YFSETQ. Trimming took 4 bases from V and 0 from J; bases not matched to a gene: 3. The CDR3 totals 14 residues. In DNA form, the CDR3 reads TGCGCCAGCAGCACCGGGACTAACCAAGAGACCCAGTACTTC. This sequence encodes CASSTGTNQETQYF.

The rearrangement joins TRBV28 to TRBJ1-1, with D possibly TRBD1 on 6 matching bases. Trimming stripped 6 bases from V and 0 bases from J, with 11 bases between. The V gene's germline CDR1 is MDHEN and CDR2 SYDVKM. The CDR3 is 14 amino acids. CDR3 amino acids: CASRTTGLNTEAFF. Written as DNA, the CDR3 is TGTGCCAGCAGGACGACAGGTTTGAACACTGAAGCTTTCTTT. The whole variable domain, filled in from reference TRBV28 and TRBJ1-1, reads DVKVTQSSRYLVKRTGEKVFLECVQDMDHENMFWYRQDPGLGLRLIYFSYDVKMKEKGDIPEGYSVSREKKERFSLILESASTNQTSMYLCASRTTGLNTEAFFGQGTRLTVV.

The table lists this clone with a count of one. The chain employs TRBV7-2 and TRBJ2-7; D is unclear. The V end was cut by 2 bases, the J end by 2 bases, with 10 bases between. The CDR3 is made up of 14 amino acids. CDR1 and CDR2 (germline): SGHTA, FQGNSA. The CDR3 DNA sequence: TGTGCCAGCAGCTTATTTATCAGGCCCTACGAGCAGTACTTC. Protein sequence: CASSLFIRPYEQYF.

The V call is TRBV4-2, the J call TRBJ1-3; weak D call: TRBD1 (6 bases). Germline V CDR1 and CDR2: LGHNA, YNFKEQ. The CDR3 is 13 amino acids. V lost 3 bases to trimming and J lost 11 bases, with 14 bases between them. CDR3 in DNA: TGTGCCAGCAGCCAGGCGGGGGGGGGCGCCATATATTTT. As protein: CASSQAGGGAIYF.

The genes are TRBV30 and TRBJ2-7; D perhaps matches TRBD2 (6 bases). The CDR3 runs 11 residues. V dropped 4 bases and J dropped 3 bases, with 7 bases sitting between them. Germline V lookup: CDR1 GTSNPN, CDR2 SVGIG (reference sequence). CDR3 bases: TGTGCCTGGATGGAGGGCTACGAGCAGTACTTC. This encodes CAWMEGYEQYF.

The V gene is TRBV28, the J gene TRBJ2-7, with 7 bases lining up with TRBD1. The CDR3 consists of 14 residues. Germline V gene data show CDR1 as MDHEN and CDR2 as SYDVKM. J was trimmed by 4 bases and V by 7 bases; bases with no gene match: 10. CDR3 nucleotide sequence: TGTGCCAGCAAGTTTAGGGGACAGAGATACGAGCAGTACTTC. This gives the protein CASKFRGQRYEQYF. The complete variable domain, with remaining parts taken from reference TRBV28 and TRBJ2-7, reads DVKVTQSSRYLVKRTGEKVFLECVQDMDHENMFWYRQDPGLGLRLIYFSYDVKMKEKGDIPEGYSVSREKKERFSLILESASTNQTSMYLCASKFRGQRYEQYFGPGTRLTVT.

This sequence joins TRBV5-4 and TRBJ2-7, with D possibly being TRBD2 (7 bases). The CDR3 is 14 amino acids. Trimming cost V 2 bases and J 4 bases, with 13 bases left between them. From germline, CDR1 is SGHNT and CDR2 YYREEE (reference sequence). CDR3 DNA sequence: TGTGCCAGCAGCTTTTGGGGGGGCTCTTACGAGCAGTACTTC. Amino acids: CASSFWGGSYEQYF.

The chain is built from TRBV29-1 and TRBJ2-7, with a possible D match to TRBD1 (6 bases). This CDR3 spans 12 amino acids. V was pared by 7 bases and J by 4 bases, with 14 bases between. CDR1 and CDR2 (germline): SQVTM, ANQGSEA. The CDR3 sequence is CSASDSAYEQYF. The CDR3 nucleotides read TGCAGCGCCTCGGACAGCGCTTACGAGCAGTACTTC.

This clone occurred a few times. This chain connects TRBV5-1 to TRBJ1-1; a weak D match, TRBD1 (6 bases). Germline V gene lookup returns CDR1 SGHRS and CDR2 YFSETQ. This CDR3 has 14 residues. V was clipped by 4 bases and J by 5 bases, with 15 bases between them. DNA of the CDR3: TGCGCCAGCAGCCTTACAGGCAGGGGAACTGAAGCTTTCTTT. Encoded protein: CASSLTGRGTEAFF.

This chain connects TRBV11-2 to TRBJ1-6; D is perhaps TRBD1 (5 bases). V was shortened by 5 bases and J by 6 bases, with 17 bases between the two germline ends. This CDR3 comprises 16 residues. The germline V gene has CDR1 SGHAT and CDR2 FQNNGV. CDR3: CASSRPWGEVNSPLHF. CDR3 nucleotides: TGTGCCAGCAGCCGTCCTTGGGGGGAAGTTAATTCACCCCTCCACTTT.

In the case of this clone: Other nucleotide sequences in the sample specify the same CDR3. The CDR3 DNA reads TGTGCCAGCAGTTTAGGGACTACTTACGAGCAGTACTTC. This translates into CASSLGTTYEQYF. J is TRBJ2-7 and V is TRBV27, with TRBD2 identical over 7 bases. Trimming cost V 2 bases and J 4 bases; bases outside gene matches: 2. CDR1 and CDR2 from the germline V gene are MNHEY and SMNVEV (reference sequence). The CDR3 runs to 13 residues.

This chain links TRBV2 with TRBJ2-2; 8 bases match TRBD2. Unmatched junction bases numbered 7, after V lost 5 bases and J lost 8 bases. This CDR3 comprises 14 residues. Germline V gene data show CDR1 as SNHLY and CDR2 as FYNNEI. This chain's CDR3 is CASSPGRALGELFF. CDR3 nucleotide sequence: TGTGCCAGCAGTCCCGGGAGGGCCTTGGGGGAGCTGTTTTTT.

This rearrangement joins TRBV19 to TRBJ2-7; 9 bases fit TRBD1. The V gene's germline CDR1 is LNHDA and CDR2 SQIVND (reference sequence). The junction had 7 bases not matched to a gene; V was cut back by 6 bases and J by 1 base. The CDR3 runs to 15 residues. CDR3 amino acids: CASRASGQGSYEQYF. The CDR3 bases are TGTGCCAGTAGAGCTTCGGGACAGGGTTCCTACGAGCAGTACTTC. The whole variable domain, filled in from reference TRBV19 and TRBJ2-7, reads DGGITQSPKYLFRKEGQNVTLSCEQNLNHDAMYWYRQDPGQGLRLIYYSQIVNDFQKGDIAEGYSVSREKKESFPLTVTSAQKNPTAFYLCASRASGQGSYEQYFGPGTRLTVT.

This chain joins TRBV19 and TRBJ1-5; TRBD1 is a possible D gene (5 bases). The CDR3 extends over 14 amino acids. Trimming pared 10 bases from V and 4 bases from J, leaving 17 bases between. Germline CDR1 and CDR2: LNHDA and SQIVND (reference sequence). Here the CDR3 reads CATYGGKGNQPQHF. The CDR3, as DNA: TGTGCCACCTACGGGGGGAAAGGGAATCAGCCCCAGCATTTT.

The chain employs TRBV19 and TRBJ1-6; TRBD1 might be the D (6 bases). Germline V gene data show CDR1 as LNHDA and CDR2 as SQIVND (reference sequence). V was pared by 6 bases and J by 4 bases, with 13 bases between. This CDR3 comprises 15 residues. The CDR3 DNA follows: TGTGCCAGTAGCGACGCGGGGGCTTATAATTCACCCCTCCACTTT. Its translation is CASSDAGAYNSPLHF.

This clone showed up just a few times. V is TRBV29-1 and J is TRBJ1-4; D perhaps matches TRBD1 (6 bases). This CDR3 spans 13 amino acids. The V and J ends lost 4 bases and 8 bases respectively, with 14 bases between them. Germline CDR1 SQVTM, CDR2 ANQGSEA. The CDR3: CSVAGGIGEKLFF. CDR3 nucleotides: TGCAGCGTTGCGGGGGGCATAGGAGAAAAACTGTTTTTT.

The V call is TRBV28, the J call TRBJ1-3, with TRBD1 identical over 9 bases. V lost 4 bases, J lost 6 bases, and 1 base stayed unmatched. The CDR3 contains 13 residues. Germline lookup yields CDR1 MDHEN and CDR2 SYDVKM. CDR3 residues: CASSWDRANTIYF. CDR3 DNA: TGTGCCAGCAGTTGGGACAGGGCAAACACCATATATTTT. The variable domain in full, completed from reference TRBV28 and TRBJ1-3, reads DVKVTQSSRYLVKRTGEKVFLECVQDMDHENMFWYRQDPGLGLRLIYFSYDVKMKEKGDIPEGYSVSREKKERFSLILESASTNQTSMYLCASSWDRANTIYFGEGSWLTVV.

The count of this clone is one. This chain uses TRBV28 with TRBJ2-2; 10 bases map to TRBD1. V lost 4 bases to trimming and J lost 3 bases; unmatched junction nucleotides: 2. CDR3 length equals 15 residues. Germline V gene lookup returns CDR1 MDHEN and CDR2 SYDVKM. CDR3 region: CASSSGQGDTGELFF. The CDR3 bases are TGTGCCAGCAGTTCTGGACAGGGGGACACCGGGGAGCTGTTTTTT.

The CDR3 sequence is CASSLSRGLSDTQYF. The CDR3 DNA is TGTGCCAGCAGTCTTTCCAGGGGTCTATCAGATACGCAGTATTTT. The chain joins TRBV6-1 to TRBJ2-3; TRBD1 might be the D (6 bases). CDR3 size: 15 residues. Trimming took 5 bases from V and 4 from J, leaving 16 bases between them. CDR1 and CDR2 (germline): MNHNS, SASEGT.

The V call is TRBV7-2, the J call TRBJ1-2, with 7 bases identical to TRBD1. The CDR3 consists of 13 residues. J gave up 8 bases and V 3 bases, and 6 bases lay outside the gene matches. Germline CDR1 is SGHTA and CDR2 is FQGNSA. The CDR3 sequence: CASSLDRSAGYTF. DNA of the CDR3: TGTGCCAGCAGCTTGGACAGGTCGGCGGGCTACACCTTC.

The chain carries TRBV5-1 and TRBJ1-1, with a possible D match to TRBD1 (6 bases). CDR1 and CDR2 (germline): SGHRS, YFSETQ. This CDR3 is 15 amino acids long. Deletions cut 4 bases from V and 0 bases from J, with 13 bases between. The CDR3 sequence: CASSAKDSLNTEAFF. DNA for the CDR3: TGCGCCAGCAGCGCCAAGGACAGTTTGAACACTGAAGCTTTCTTT.

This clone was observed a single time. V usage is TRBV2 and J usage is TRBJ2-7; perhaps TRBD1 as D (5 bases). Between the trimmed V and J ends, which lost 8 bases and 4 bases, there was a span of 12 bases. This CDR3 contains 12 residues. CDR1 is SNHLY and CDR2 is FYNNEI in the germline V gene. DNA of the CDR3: TGTGCCAGCTGGATAGGGGAATACGAGCAGTACTTC. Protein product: CASWIGEYEQYF.

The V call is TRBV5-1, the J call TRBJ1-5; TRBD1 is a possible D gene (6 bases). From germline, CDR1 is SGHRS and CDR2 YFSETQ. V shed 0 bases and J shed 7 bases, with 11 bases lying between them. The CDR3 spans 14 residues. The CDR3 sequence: CASSLDGQGQPQHF. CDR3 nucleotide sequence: TGCGCCAGCAGCTTGGACGGGCAGGGGCAGCCCCAGCATTTT.

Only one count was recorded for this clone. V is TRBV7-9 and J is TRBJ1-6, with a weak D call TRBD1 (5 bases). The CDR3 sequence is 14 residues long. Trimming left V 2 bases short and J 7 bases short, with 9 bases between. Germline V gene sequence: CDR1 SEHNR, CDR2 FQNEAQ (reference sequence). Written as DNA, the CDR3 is TGTGCCAGCAGCTTAAGTCAGGGAAATTCACCCCTCCACTTT. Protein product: CASSLSQGNSPLHF.

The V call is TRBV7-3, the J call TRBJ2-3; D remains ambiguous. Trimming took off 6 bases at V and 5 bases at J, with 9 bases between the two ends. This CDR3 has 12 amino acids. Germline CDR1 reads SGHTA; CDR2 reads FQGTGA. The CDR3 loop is CASSRNGDTQYF. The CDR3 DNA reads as TGTGCCAGCAGTCGTAACGGAGATACGCAGTATTTT.

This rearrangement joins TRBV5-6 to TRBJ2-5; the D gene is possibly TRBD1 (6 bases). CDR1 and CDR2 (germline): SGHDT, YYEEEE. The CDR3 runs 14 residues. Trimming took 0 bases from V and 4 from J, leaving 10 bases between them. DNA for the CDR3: TGTGCCAGCAGCTTGGGGGGGCAACGAGAGACCCAGTACTTC. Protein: CASSLGGQRETQYF.

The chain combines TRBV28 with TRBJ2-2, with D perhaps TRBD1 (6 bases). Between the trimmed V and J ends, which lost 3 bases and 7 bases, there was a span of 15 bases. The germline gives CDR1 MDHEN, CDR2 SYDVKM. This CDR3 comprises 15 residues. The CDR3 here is CASSLAGGESGELFF. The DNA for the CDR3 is TGTGCCAGCAGTTTGGCTGGGGGCGAGAGCGGGGAGCTGTTTTTT.

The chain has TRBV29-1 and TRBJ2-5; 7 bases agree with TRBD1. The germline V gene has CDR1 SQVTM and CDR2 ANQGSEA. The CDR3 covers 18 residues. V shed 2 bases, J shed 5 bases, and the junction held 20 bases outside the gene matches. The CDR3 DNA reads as TGCAGCGTTGAAATCGTAGGACAGGCGAGAATTTTCCCGGAGACCCAGTACTTC. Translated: CSVEIVGQARIFPETQYF.

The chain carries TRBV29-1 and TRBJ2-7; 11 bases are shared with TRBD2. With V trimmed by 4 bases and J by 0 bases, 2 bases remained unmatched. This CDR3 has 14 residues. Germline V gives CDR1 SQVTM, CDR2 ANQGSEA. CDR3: CSVGGLADSYEQYF. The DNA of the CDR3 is TGCAGCGTTGGGGGACTAGCGGACTCCTACGAGCAGTACTTC.

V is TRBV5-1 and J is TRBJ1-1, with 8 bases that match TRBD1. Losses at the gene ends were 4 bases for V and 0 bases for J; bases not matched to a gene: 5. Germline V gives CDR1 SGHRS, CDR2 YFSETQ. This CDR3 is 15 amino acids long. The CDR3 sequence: CASSTGQGLNTEAFF. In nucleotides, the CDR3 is TGCGCCAGCAGCACCGGACAGGGACTGAACACTGAAGCTTTCTTT.

The CDR3: CASSLGQGAKYF. The DNA of the CDR3 is TGTGCCAGCAGCTTAGGGCAGGGGGCAAAGTATTTT. The J gene is TRBJ2-3, the V gene TRBV7-2, with TRBD1 matching 8 bases. This CDR3 region has 12 residues. Germline CDR1 is SGHTA and CDR2 is FQGNSA. The junction had 4 bases not matched to a gene; V was cut back by 1 base and J by 13 bases.

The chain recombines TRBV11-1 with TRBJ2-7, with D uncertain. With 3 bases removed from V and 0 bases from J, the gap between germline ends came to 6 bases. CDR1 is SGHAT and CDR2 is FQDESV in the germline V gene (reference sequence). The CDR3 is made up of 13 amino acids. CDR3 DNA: TGTGCCAGCAGCTTCGATAGCTCCTACGAGCAGTACTTC. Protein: CASSFDSSYEQYF. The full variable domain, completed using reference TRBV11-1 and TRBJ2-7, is EAEVAQSPRYKITEKSQAVAFWCDPISGHATLYWYRQILGQGPELLVQFQDESVVDDSQLPKDRFSAERLKGVDSTLKIQPAELGDSAMYLCASSFDSSYEQYFGPGTRLTVT.